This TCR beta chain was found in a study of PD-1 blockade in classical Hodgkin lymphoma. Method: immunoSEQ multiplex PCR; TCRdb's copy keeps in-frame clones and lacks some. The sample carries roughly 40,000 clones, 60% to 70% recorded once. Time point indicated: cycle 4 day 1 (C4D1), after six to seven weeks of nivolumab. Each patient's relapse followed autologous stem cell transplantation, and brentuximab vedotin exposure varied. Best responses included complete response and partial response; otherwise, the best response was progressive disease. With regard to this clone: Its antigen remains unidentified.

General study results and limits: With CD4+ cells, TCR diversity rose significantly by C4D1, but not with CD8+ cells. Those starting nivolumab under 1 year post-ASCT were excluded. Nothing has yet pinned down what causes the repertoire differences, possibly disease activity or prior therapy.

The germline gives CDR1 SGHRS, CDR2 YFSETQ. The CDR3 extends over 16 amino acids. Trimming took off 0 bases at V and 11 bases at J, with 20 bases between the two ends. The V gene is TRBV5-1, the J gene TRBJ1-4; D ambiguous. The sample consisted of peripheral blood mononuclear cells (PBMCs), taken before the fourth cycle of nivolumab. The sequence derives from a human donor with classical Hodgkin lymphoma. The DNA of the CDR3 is TGCGCCAGCAGCTTGGAGGCAACCCGGGGAAGAACGAAACTGTTTTTT. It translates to CASSLEATRGRTKLFF.